Below, 16 T cell receptor beta chains from the same sample are listed, as sequenced in a study of blood T cell repertoires in COVID-19. Here immunoSEQ multiplex PCR was the method, and the copy in TCRdb shows in-frame clones only, minus some. The table records 90,000 to 120,000 clones, around 90% of them present only once. Sequencing used peripheral blood. The receptors derive from a man between 35 and 55 years old with active or convalescent COVID-19.

The chain has TRBV19 and TRBJ2-1; D perhaps matches TRBD2 (5 bases). CDR1 is LNHDA, CDR2 SQIVND, per germline (reference sequence). V gave up 3 bases and J gave up 8 bases, with 8 bases separating them. The CDR3 runs 12 residues. CDR3 protein: CASSIRRYEQFF. CDR3 nucleotides: TGTGCCAGTAGTATCCGGAGGTATGAGCAGTTCTTC.

This clone was picked up a small number of times. This chain joins TRBV7-2 and TRBJ1-1; D unclear. The CDR3 sequence is 15 residues long. V was cut by 3 bases and J by 2 bases, with 13 bases left in between. CDR1 and CDR2 (germline): SGHTA, FQGNSA. The CDR3 nucleotides are TGTGCCAGCAGCTTTACCGACGGAGGAAACACTGAAGCTTTCTTT. The encoded protein is CASSFTDGGNTEAFF.

The chain is built from TRBV18 and TRBJ1-2; the D is unclear. This CDR3 has 14 amino acids. The germline CDR1 and CDR2 sequences are KGHSH and LQKENI. Trimming left V 0 bases short and J 4 bases short, with 9 bases between. The CDR3 region has the DNA TGTGCCAGCTCACCACCGCAGTTCTCCTATGGCTACACCTTC. Its protein product is CASSPPQFSYGYTF.

The count of this clone is one. The rearrangement links TRBV28 to TRBJ1-4; D is ambiguous. Trimming left V 6 bases short and J 6 bases short, with 23 bases between. This CDR3 is built from 17 residues. The germline CDR1 and CDR2 sequences are MDHEN and SYDVKM. CDR3 sequence reads: CASSQRGERWLHEKLFF. In DNA, the CDR3 is TGTGCCAGCAGCCAACGGGGAGAGCGTTGGCTTCATGAAAAACTGTTTTTT.

This sequence joins TRBV24-1 and TRBJ1-5, with TRBD1 identical over 8 bases. With 3 bases clipped from V and 2 bases from J, the junction kept 2 bases outside the gene matches. Germline CDR1 reads KGHDR; CDR2 reads SFDVKD. The CDR3 has 15 amino acids. The CDR3 sequence: CATSDQGAGNQPQHF. The DNA of the CDR3 is TGTGCCACCAGTGATCAGGGGGCGGGCAATCAGCCCCAGCATTTT.

To note about this clone: This sample includes further DNA sequences coding for the same CDR3. The rearrangement uses TRBV6-6 and TRBJ1-4, with D uncertain. This CDR3 is 12 amino acids long. Deletions cut 5 bases from V and 8 bases from J, with 9 bases between. From germline, CDR1 is MNHNY and CDR2 SVGAGI (reference sequence). CDR3 loop: CASSPGKEKLFF. CDR3 coding DNA: TGTGCCAGCAGTCCCGGGAAGGAAAAACTGTTTTTT.

This chain connects TRBV4-2 to TRBJ2-2, with TRBD2 as a possible D gene (5 bases). Trimming removed 8 bases at V and 4 bases at J, with 8 bases between. CDR1 and CDR2 from the germline V gene are LGHNA and YNFKEQ. The CDR3 loop spans 12 amino acids. The chain's CDR3 is CASGSFTGELFF. CDR3 coding DNA: TGTGCCAGCGGGAGTTTCACCGGGGAGCTGTTTTTT.

The chain is built from TRBV7-2 and TRBJ2-2; 10 nucleotides align to TRBD1. The CDR3 is 17 amino acids. Trimming at V came to 5 bases and at J to 5 bases, leaving 11 bases not matched to a gene. Germline values: CDR1 SGHTA, CDR2 FQGNSA. Written as DNA, the CDR3 is TGTGCCAGCAGCCCCTCCTGGACAGGGGGACGAACCGGGGAGCTGTTTTTT. Translated: CASSPSWTGGRTGELFF. The whole variable domain, filled in from reference TRBV7-2 and TRBJ2-2, reads GAGVSQSPSNKVTEKGKDVELRCDPISGHTALYWYRQSLGQGLEFLIYFQGNSAPDKSGLPSDRFSAERTGGSVSTLTIQRTQQEDSAVYLCASSPSWTGGRTGELFFGEGSRLTVL.

This chain connects TRBV18 to TRBJ2-5; no clear D gene. V was pared by 3 bases and J by 2 bases, with 10 bases between. CDR1 is KGHSH, CDR2 LQKENI, per germline. The CDR3 spans 14 residues. In DNA, the CDR3 is TGTGCCAGCTCACCCGCAAACTTACAAGAGACCCAGTACTTC. Encoded protein: CASSPANLQETQYF.

J is TRBJ1-5 and V is TRBV10-1; TRBD1 might be the D (6 bases). The CDR3 has 14 amino acids. Germline V gives CDR1 WNHNN, CDR2 SYGVQD (reference sequence). Deletions cut 5 bases from V and 5 bases from J, with 13 bases between. The DNA of the CDR3 is TGCGCCAGCAGTAGGGGGAAAGAAGATCAGCCCCAGCATTTT. As protein: CASSRGKEDQPQHF.

The J gene is TRBJ1-2, the V gene TRBV7-6, with TRBD1 matching 7 bases. The CDR3 spans 15 residues. Germline values: CDR1 SGHVS, CDR2 FNYEAQ. The trim removed 5 bases at V and 1 base at J, leaving 7 bases unmatched. CDR3: CASSPGQKVNYGYTF. The CDR3 nucleotides are TGTGCCAGCAGCCCGGGACAGAAAGTTAACTATGGCTACACCTTC.

The chain combines TRBV2 with TRBJ1-1; D possibly corresponds to TRBD1 (6 bases). Germline assignment: CDR1 SNHLY and CDR2 FYNNEI. There are 13 residues in the CDR3. V dropped 6 bases and J dropped 11 bases, with 19 bases sitting between them. CDR3 coding DNA: TGTGCCAGCAGGGGGGCCTTGGTGATCGGCGCTTTCTTT. As protein: CASRGALVIGAFF.

This chain connects TRBV7-3 to TRBJ2-5, with TRBD2 matching over 14 bases. Germline V gene data show CDR1 as SGHTA and CDR2 as FQGTGA. This CDR3 region has 17 residues. The ends lost 5 bases at V and 5 bases at J; junction bases unmatched: 10. The CDR3 protein is CASSPGTSGGFRETQYF. CDR3 DNA sequence: TGTGCCAGCAGCCCAGGGACTAGCGGGGGTTTTAGGGAGACCCAGTACTTC.

The chain links TRBV6-1 to TRBJ1-5, with 7 bases identical to TRBD1. CDR1 and CDR2 (germline): MNHNS, SASEGT. There are 14 residues in the CDR3. The V and J ends lost 2 bases and 7 bases, in that order; junction bases with no gene match: 5. DNA for the CDR3: TGTGCCAGCAGTGAACAGGGGGTGAGCCAGCCCCAGCATTTT. Its translation is CASSEQGVSQPQHF.

The chain carries TRBV18 and TRBJ2-1; the D is unclear. The CDR3 has 14 amino acids. CDR1 is KGHSH and CDR2 is LQKENI in the germline V gene. Trimming took off 6 bases at V and 2 bases at J, with 11 bases between the two ends. CDR3 nucleotides: TGTGCCAGCTCCAAACTAACCACCTACAATGAGCAGTTCTTC. Amino acids: CASSKLTTYNEQFF.

CDR3 bases: TGCGCCAGTCAAGGACAGGGGGACACAGATACGCAGTATTTT. Protein product: CASQGQGDTDTQYF. The chain recombines TRBV5-1 with TRBJ2-3; 10 nucleotides agree with TRBD1. After removal of 8 bases from V and 2 bases from J, the junction contained 5 bases not matched to a gene. Per germline, CDR1 SGHRS and CDR2 YFSETQ. The CDR3 is 14 residues long.